The 12 T cell receptor beta chains below come from one sample, sequenced in a study of T-cell reconstitution after alpha-beta-depleted transplantation in children. Molecular barcoding with unique molecular identifiers was used for the TCRbeta library. TCRdb re-derived calls from the PCR reads in MiXCR, one entry per CDR3 protein. The sample includes around 200,000 distinct CDR3 sequences, about 6.4% of them seen just once. Sample: PBMCs from the stem cell graft donor, taken from the stem cell graft. These receptors were collected from a human donor who donated a stem cell graft to a child with Wiskott-Aldrich syndrome.

This chain joins TRBV3-1 and TRBJ2-7, with D perhaps being TRBD1 or TRBD2 (5 bases each). The CDR3 loop spans 15 amino acids. V lost 3 bases and J lost 0, with 12 bases in between. Germline loops: CDR1 LGHDT, CDR2 YNNKEL (reference sequence). The CDR3 sequence: CASSQRGRYSYEQYF. For the CDR3, the DNA is TGTGCCAGCAGCCAGAGGGGCAGATACTCCTACGAGCAGTACTTC.

The sample holds many counts of this clonotype. The V and J genes are TRBV12-3 or TRBV12-4 and TRBJ1-3, with 8 bases fitting TRBD1. Unmatched junction bases numbered 7, after V lost 8 bases and J lost 4 bases. This CDR3 contains 14 residues. The CDR3 reads CASVRQGTGNTIYF. The CDR3 nucleotides read TGTGCCAGCGTCAGACAGGGGACAGGAAACACCATATATTTT.

This clonotype showed up many times. The chain couples TRBV30 to TRBJ1-6, with D hard to call. V lost 2 bases and J lost 4, with 9 bases in between. CDR3 length equals 14 residues. CDR1 is GTSNPN, CDR2 SVGIG, per germline (reference sequence). The chain's CDR3 is CAWSIGEYNSPLHF. CDR3 bases: TGTGCCTGGAGTATTGGAGAGTATAATTCACCCCTCCACTTT.

This clonotype was found many times. This sequence joins TRBV9 and TRBJ2-2; possible D gene TRBD1, 6 bases. The germline V gene has CDR1 SGDLS and CDR2 YYNGEE. Trimming shortened V by 5 bases and J by 3 bases, and 14 bases separated the two germline ends. This CDR3 is 15 amino acids long. This chain's CDR3 is CASRASGTHTGELFF. The CDR3 nucleotides are TGTGCCAGCAGGGCATCCGGGACACACACCGGGGAGCTGTTTTTT.

This clonotype was seen repeatedly, ten times or more. The V and J genes are TRBV12-3 or TRBV12-4 and TRBJ2-6; 7 bases match TRBD1. The CDR3 consists of 16 residues. V was clipped by 6 bases and J by 2 bases; unmatched bases: 7. This chain's CDR3 is CASRRDRETGANVLTF. The CDR3, as DNA: TGTGCCAGCAGACGAGACAGGGAAACTGGGGCCAACGTCCTGACTTTC.

In this sample, this clonotype turned up a few times. The CDR3 sequence: CASSPNQGAFGTEAFF. DNA for the CDR3: TGTGCCAGCAGCCCGAACCAGGGGGCTTTTGGCACTGAAGCTTTCTTT. This chain connects TRBV3-1 to TRBJ1-1; 8 nucleotides match TRBD1. Germline CDR1 reads LGHDT; CDR2 reads YNNKEL (reference sequence). After removal of 4 bases from V and 4 bases from J, the junction contained 11 bases not matched to a gene. The CDR3 extends over 16 amino acids.

Ten or more counts support this clonotype. The chain links TRBV5-1 to TRBJ1-6, with D maybe TRBD1 (5 bases). Germline V gene sequence: CDR1 SGHRS, CDR2 YFSETQ. This CDR3 has 14 residues. Trimming removed 4 bases from V and 6 bases from J, with 11 bases in between. As DNA, the CDR3 is TGCGCCAGCAGCCAGGGACTGACTAATTCACCCCTCCACTTT. Its protein product is CASSQGLTNSPLHF.

This clonotype was counted many times. This chain connects TRBV3-1 to TRBJ1-1, with D maybe TRBD1 (6 bases). V lost 5 bases to trimming and J lost 11 bases, with 15 bases between them. The CDR3 is 12 amino acids. The germline V gene encodes CDR1 LGHDT and CDR2 YNNKEL (reference sequence). The CDR3: CASSGGQWGAFF. In DNA form, the CDR3 reads TGTGCCAGCAGCGGAGGACAGTGGGGGGCTTTCTTT.

This clonotype showed up many times. The rearrangement uses TRBV6-6 and TRBJ1-4; a weak D match, TRBD1 (5 bases). Germline CDR1 and CDR2: MNHNY and SVGAGI (reference sequence). The CDR3 is made up of 17 amino acids. Trimming removed 2 bases at V and 8 bases at J, with 21 bases between. CDR3 in amino acids: CASSYSTGYQLKEKLFF. The CDR3 region has the DNA TGTGCCAGCAGTTACAGCACAGGTTACCAACTAAAAGAAAAACTGTTTTTT.

In this sample, this clonotype turned up many times. The rearrangement joins TRBV24-1 to TRBJ2-6; D might be TRBD1 (6 bases). V was pared by 6 bases and J by 0 bases, with 14 bases between. Germline-derived CDR1 and CDR2 are KGHDR and SFDVKD. There are 17 residues in the CDR3. The DNA for the CDR3 is TGTGCCACCAGTAAGAGGGGACACAGCTCTGGGGCCAACGTCCTGACTTTC. It codes for CATSKRGHSSGANVLTF.

This clonotype was detected a few times. This chain uses TRBV14 with TRBJ2-3; 8 nucleotides align to TRBD2. CDR3 length: 14 amino acids. After removal of 5 bases from V and 3 bases from J, the junction contained 4 bases not matched to a gene. The germline V gene encodes CDR1 SGHDN and CDR2 FVKESK. The CDR3 loop reads CASSYGRATDTQYF. The CDR3 nucleotides are TGTGCCAGCAGCTACGGGAGGGCGACAGATACGCAGTATTTT.

Many counts were recorded for this clonotype. The chain links TRBV27 to TRBJ2-1; unclear D gene. Germline V gives CDR1 MNHEY, CDR2 SMNVEV (reference sequence). The CDR3 is made up of 15 amino acids. Trimming cost V 1 base and J 4 bases, with 11 bases left between them. In DNA, the CDR3 is TGTGCCAGCAGTTTATGGCAGGCACCATACAATGAGCAGTTCTTC. It codes for CASSLWQAPYNEQFF.